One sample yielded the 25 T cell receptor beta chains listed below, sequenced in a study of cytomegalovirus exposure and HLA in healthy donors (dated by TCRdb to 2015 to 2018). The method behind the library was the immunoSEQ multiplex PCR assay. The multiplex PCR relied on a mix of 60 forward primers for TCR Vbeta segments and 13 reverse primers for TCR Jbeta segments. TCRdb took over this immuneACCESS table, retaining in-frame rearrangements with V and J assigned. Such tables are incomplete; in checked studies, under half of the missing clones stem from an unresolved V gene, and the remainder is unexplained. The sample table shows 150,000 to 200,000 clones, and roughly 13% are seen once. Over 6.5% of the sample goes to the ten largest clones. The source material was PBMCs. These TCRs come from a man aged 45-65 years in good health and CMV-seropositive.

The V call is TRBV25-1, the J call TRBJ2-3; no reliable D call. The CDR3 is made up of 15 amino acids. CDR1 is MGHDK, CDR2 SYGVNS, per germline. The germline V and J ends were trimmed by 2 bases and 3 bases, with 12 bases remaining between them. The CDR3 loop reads CASSENRIGTDTQYF. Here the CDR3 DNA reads TGTGCCAGCAGTGAAAATCGGATCGGGACAGATACGCAGTATTTT. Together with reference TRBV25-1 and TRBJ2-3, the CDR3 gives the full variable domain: EADIYQTPRYLVIGTGKKITLECSQTMGHDKMYWYQQDPGMELHLIHYSYGVNSTEKGDLSSESTVSRIRTEHFPLTLESARPSHTSQYLCASSENRIGTDTQYFGPGTRLTVL.

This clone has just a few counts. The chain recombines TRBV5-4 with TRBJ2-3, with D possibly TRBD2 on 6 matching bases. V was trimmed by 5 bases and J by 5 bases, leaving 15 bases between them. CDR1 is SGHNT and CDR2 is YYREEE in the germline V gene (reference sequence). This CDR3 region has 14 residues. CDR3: CASRGGGIRDTQYF. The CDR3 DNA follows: TGTGCCAGCAGGGGAGGAGGGATCCGAGATACGCAGTATTTT.

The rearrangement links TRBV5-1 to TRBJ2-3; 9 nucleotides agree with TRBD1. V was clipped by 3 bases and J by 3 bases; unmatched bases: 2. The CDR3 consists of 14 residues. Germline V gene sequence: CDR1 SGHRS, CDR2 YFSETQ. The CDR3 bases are TGCGCCAGCAGCTGGGGACAGGGAACAGATACGCAGTATTTT. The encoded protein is CASSWGQGTDTQYF.

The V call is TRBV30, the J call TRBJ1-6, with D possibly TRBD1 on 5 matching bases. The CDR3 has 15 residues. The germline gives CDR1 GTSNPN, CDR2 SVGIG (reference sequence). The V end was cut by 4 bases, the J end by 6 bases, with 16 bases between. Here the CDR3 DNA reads TGTGCCTGGAACCTACTAAGACAGACTAATTCACCCCTCCACTTT. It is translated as CAWNLLRQTNSPLHF.

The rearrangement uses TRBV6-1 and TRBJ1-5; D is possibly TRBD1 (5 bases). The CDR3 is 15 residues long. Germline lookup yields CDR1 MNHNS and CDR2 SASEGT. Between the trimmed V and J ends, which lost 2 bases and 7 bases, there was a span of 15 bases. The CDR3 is CASSESVGGGQPQHF. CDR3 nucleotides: TGTGCCAGCAGTGAATCGGTCGGGGGTGGCCAGCCCCAGCATTTT.

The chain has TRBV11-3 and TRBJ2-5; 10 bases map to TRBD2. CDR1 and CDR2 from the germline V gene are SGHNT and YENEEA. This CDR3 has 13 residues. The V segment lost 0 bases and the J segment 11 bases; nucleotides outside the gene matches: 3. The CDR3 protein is CASSLESGGVQYF. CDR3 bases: TGTGCCAGCAGCTTAGAAAGCGGGGGGGTTCAGTACTTC.

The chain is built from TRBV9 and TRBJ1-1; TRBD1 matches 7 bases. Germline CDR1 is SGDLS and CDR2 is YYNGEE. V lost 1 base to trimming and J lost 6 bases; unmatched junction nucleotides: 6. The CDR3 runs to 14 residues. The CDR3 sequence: CASSVTGATAEAFF. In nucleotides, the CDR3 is TGTGCCAGCAGCGTAACAGGGGCCACGGCTGAAGCTTTCTTT.

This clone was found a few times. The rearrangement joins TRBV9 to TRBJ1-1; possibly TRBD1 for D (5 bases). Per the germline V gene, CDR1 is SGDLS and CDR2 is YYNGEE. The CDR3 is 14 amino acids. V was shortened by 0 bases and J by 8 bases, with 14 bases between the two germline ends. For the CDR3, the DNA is TGTGCCAGCAGCGTAGCAGCGGGGGGTACCGAAGCTTTCTTT. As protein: CASSVAAGGTEAFF.

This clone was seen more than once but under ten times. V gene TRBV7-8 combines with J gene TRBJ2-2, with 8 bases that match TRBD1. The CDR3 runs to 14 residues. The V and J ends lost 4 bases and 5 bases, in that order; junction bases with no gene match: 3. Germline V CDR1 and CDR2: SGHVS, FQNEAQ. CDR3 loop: CASSSGQGTGELFF. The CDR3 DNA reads TGTGCCAGCAGCTCCGGACAGGGAACCGGGGAGCTGTTTTTT.

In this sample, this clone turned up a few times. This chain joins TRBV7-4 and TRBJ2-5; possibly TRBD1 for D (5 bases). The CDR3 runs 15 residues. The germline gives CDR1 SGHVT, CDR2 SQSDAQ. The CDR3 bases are TGTGCTAAAACTTCAGGGCCCGTTTACCAAGAGACCCAGTACTTC. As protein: CAKTSGPVYQETQYF.

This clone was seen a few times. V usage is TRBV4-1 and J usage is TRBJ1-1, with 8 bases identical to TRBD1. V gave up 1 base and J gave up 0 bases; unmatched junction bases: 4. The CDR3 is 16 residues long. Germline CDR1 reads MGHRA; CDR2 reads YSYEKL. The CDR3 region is CASSQAGQGLNTEAFF. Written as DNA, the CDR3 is TGCGCCAGCAGCCAAGCAGGACAGGGCCTGAACACTGAAGCTTTCTTT.

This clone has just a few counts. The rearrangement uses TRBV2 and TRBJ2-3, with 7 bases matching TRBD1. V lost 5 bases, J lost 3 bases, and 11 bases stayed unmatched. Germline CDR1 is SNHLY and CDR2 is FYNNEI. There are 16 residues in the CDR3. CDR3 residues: CASSTQGFWSTDTQYF. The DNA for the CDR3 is TGTGCCAGCAGTACACAGGGGTTCTGGTCGACAGATACGCAGTATTTT.

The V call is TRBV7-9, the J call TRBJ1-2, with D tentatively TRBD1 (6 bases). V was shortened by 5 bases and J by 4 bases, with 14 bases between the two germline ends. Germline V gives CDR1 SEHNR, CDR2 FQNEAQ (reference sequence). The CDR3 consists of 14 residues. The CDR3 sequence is CASSNNRDTYGYTF. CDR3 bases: TGTGCCAGCAGCAACAACCGGGACACCTATGGCTACACCTTC.

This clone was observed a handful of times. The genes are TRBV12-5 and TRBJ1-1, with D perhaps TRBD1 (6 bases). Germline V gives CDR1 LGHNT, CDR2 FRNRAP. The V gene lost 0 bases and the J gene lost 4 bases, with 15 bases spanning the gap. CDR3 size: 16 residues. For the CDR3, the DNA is TGTGCTAGTGGTTTGGTCCTCTCCAGGGGAAGCACTGAAGCTTTCTTT. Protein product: CASGLVLSRGSTEAFF.

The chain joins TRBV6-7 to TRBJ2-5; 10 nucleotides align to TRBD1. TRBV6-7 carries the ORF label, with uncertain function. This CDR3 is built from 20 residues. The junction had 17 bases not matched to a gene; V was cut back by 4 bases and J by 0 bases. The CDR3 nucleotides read TGTGCCAGCAGTTGCCTAACCGTGACAGGGGGCGACGACTACCAAGAGACCCAGTACTTC. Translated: CASSCLTVTGGDDYQETQYF.

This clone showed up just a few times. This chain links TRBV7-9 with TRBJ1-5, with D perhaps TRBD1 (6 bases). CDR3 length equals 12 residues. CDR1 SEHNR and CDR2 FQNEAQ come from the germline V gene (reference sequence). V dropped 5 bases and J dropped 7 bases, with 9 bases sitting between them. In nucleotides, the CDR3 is TGTGCCAGCAGCCTGGGACAACAGCCCCAGCATTTT. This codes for CASSLGQQPQHF.

The CDR3 nucleotides read TGTGCCAGCAGTGAGCGACAGGAAAACAATGAGCAGTTCTTC. Encoded protein: CASSERQENNEQFF. This chain connects TRBV2 to TRBJ2-1; D perhaps matches TRBD1 (6 bases). This CDR3 region has 14 residues. CDR1 is SNHLY, CDR2 FYNNEI, per germline. Trimming removed 3 bases from V and 5 bases from J, with 11 bases in between.

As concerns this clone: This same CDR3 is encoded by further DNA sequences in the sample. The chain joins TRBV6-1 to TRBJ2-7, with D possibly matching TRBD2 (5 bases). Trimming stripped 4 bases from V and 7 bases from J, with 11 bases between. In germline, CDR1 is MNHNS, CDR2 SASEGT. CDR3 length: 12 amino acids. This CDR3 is CASSVPRREQYV. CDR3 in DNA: TGTGCCAGCAGTGTCCCCCGGAGGGAGCAGTACGTC.

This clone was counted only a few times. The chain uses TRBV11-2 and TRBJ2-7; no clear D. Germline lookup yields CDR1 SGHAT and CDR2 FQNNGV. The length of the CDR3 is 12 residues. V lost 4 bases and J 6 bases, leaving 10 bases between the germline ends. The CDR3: CASSSVVSEQYF. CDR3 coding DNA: TGTGCCAGCAGCTCTGTTGTGTCCGAGCAGTACTTC.

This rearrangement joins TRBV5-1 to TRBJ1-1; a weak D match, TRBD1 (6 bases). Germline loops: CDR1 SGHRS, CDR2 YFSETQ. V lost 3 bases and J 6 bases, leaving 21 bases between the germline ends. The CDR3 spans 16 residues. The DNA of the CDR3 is TGCGCCAGCAGCTACGGGGTGGGACAAAGGGGTCCTGAAGCTTTCTTT. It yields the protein CASSYGVGQRGPEAFF.

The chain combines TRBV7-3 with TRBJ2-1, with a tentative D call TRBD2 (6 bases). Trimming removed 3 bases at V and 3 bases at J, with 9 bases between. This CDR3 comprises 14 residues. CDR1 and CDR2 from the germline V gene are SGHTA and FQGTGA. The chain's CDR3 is CASSFGGSYNEQFF. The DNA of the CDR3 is TGTGCCAGCAGCTTCGGGGGTAGCTACAATGAGCAGTTCTTC. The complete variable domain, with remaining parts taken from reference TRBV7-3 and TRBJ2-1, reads GAGVSQTPSNKVTEKGKYVELRCDPISGHTALYWYRQSLGQGPEFLIYFQGTGAADDSGLPNDRFFAVRPEGSVSTLKIQRTERGDSAVYLCASSFGGSYNEQFFGPGTRLTVL.

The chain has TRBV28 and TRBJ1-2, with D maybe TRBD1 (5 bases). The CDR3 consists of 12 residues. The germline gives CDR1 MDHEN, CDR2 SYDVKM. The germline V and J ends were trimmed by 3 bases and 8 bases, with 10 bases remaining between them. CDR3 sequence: CASSLPGGGYTF. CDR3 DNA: TGTGCCAGCAGTTTGCCCGGGGGGGGCTACACCTTC.

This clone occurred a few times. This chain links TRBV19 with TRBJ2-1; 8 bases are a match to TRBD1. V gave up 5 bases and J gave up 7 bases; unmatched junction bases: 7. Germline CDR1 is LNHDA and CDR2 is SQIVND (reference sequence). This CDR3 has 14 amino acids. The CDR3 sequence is CASSQDRGANEQFF. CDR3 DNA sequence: TGTGCCAGTAGTCAAGACAGGGGAGCTAATGAGCAGTTCTTC.

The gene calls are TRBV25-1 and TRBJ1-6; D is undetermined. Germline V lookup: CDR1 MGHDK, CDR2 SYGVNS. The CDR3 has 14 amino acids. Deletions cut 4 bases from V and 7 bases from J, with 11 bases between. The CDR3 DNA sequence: TGTGCCAGCAGTGTTCCGGGGTACAATTCACCCCTCCACTTT. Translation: CASSVPGYNSPLHF.

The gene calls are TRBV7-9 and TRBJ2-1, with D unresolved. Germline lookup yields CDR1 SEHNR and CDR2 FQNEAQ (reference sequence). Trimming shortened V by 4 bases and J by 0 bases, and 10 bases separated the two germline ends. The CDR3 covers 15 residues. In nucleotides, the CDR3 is TGTGCCAGCAGCTGGAGTGGAGTCTCCTACAATGAGCAGTTCTTC. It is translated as CASSWSGVSYNEQFF.